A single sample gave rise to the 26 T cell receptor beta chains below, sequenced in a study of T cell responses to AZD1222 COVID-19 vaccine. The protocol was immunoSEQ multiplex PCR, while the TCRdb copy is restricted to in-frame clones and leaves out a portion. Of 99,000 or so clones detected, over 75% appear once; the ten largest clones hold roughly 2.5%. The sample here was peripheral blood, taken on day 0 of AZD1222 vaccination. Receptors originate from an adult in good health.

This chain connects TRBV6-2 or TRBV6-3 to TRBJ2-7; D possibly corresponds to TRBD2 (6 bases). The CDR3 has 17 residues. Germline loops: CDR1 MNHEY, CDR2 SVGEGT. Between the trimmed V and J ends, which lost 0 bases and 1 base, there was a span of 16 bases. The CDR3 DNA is TGTGCCAGCAGTTACTCGGACCTGGGGAGGCGATCCTACGAGCAGTACTTC. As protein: CASSYSDLGRRSYEQYF.

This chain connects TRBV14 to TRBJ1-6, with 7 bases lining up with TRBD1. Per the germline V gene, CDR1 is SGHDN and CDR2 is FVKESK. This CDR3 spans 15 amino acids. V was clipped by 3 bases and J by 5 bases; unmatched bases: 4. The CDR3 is CASSHDRVDNSPLHF. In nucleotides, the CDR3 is TGTGCCAGCAGCCACGACAGGGTGGATAATTCACCCCTCCACTTT.

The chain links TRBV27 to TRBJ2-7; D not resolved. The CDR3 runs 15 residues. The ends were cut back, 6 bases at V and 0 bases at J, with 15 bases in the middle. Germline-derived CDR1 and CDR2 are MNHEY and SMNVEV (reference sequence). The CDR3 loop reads CASRPVASSSYEQYF. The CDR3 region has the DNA TGTGCCAGCAGGCCGGTTGCTTCGAGCTCCTACGAGCAGTACTTC.

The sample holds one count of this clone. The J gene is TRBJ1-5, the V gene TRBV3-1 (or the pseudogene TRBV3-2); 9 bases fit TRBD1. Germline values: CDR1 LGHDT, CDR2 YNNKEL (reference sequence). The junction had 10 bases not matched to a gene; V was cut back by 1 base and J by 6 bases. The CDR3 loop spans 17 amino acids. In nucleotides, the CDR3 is TGTGCCAGCAGCCAAGGTGGGACAGGGTTTGTTGGTCAGCCCCAGCATTTT. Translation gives CASSQGGTGFVGQPQHF.

For the CDR3, the DNA is TGTGCCAGCAGCGGGGGTGGAGGGCCCTTACCTATGCAGTACTTC. This codes for CASSGGGGPLPMQYF. The chain combines TRBV7-9 with TRBJ2-7; D perhaps matches TRBD2 (6 bases). V was pared by 5 bases and J by 9 bases, with 23 bases between. This CDR3 comprises 15 residues. Germline V gene lookup returns CDR1 SEHNR and CDR2 FQNEAQ (reference sequence).

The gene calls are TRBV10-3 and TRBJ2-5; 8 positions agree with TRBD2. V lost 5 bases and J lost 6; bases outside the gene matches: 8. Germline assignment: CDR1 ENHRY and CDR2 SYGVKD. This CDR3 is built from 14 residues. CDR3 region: CAISNEREQQTQYF. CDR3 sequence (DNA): TGTGCCATCAGTAACGAGCGGGAGCAACAGACCCAGTACTTC.

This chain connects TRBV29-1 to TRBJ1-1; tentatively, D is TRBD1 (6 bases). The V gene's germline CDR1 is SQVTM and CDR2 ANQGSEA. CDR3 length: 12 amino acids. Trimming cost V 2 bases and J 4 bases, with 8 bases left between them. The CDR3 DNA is TGCAGCGTTGAATGGGGGCTCACTGAAGCTTTCTTT. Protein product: CSVEWGLTEAFF. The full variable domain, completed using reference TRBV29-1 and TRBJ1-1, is SAVISQKPSRDICQRGTSLTIQCQVDSQVTMMFWYRQQPGQSLTLIATANQGSEATYESGFVIDKFPISRPNLTFSTLTVSNMSPEDSSIYLCSVEWGLTEAFFGQGTRLTVV.

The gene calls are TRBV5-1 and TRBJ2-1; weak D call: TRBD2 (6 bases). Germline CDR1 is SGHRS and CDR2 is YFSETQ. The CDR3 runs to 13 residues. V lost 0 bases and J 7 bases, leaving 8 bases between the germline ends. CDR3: CASSLGLANEQFF. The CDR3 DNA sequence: TGCGCCAGCAGCTTGGGGCTAGCGAATGAGCAGTTCTTC. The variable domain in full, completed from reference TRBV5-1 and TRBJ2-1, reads KAGVTQTPRYLIKTRGQQVTLSCSPISGHRSVSWYQQTPGQGLQFLFEYFSETQRNKGNFPGRFSGRQFSNSRSEMNVSTLELGDSALYLCASSLGLANEQFFGPGTRLTVL.

In nucleotides, the CDR3 is TGCGCCAGCAGCAAGGGACTAGCGACCTACGAGCAGTACTTC. This codes for CASSKGLATYEQYF. The V call is TRBV5-1, the J call TRBJ2-7, with 10 bases aligning to TRBD2. Germline CDR1 and CDR2: SGHRS and YFSETQ. The CDR3 covers 14 residues. V shed 4 bases and J 2 bases; nucleotides not matched to a gene: 3.

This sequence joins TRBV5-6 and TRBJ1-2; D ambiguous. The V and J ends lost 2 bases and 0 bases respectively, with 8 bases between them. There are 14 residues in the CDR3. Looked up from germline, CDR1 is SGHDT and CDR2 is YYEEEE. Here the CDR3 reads CASSFGRSNYGYTF. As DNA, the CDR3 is TGTGCCAGCAGCTTTGGAAGATCTAACTATGGCTACACCTTC. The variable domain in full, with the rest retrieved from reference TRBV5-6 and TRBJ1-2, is DAGVTQSPTHLIKTRGQQVTLRCSPKSGHDTVSWYQQALGQGPQFIFQYYEEEERQRGNFPDRFSGHQFPNYSSELNVNALLLGDSALYLCASSFGRSNYGYTFGSGTRLTVV.

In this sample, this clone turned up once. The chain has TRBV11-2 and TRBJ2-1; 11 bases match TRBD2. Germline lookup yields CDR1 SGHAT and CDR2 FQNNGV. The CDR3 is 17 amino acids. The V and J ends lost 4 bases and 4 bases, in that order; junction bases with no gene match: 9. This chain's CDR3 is CASSSSLAGGKYNEQFF. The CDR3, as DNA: TGTGCCAGCAGCTCCTCGTTAGCGGGGGGGAAATACAATGAGCAGTTCTTC.

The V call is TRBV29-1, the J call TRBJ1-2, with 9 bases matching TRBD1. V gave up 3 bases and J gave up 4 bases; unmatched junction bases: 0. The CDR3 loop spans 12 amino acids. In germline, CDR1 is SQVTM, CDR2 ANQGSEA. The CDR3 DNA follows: TGCAGCGTTGAGACAGGGGGCTATGGCTACACCTTC. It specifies CSVETGGYGYTF.

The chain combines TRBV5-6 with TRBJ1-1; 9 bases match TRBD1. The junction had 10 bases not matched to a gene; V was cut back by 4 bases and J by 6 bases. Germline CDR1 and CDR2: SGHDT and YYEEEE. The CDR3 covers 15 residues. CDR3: CASSGITGGSAEAFF. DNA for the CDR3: TGTGCCAGCAGCGGGATAACAGGGGGCTCGGCTGAAGCTTTCTTT.

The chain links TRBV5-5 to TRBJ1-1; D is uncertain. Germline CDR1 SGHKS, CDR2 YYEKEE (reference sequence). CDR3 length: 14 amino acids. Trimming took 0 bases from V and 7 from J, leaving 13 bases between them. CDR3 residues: CASSLAPDSLEAFF. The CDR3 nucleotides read TGTGCCAGCAGCTTGGCGCCAGATTCGCTTGAAGCTTTCTTT.

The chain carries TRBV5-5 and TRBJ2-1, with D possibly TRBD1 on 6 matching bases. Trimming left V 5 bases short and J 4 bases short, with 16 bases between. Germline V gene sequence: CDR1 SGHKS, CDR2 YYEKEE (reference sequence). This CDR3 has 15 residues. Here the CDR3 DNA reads TGTGCCAGCAGTAGCATCGGGCAGGGGTACAATGAGCAGTTCTTC. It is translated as CASSSIGQGYNEQFF.

CDR3 nucleotide sequence: TGTGCCAGCAGCGGGGTATGGTCTAACTATGGCTACACCTTC. It specifies CASSGVWSNYGYTF. V gene TRBV5-8 combines with J gene TRBJ1-2, with D uncertain. This CDR3 has 14 amino acids. CDR1 and CDR2 from the germline V gene are SGHTS and YDEGEE. Trimming removed 4 bases at V and 0 bases at J, with 10 bases between.

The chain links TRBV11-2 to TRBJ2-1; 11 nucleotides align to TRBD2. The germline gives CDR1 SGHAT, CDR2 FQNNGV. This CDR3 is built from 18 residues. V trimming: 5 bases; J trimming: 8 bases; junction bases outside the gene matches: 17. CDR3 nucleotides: TGTGCCAGCAGCCCTGGGGGGCTAGCGGGAGGCCTCTCCGATGAGCAGTTCTTC. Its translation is CASSPGGLAGGLSDEQFF.

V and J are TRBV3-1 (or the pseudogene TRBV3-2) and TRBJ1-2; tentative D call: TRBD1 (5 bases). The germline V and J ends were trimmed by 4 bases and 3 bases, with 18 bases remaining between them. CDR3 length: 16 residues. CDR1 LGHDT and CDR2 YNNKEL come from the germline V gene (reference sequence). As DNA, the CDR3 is TGTGCCAGCAGCCTGGGTTCGATTGGCAGGGACTATGGCTACACCTTC. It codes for CASSLGSIGRDYGYTF.

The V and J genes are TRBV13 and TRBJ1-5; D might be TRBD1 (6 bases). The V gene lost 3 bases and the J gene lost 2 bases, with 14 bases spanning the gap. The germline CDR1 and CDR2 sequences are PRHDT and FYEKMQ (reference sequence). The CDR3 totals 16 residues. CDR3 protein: CASSLRVGGGNQPQHF. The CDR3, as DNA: TGTGCCAGCAGCTTGAGGGTAGGGGGAGGCAATCAGCCCCAGCATTTT.

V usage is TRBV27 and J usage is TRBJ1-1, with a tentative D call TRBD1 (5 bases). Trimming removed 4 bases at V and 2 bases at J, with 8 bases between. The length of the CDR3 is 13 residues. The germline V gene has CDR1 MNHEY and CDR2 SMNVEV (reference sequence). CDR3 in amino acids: CASSYTGNTEAFF. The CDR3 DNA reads TGTGCCAGCAGTTATACAGGAAACACTGAAGCTTTCTTT.

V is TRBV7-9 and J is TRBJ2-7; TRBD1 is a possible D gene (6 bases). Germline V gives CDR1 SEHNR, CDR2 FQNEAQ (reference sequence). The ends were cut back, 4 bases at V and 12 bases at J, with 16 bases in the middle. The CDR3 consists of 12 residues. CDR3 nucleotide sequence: TGTGCCAGCAGCTCAGGGGCCAGGGTTACGTACTTC. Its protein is CASSSGARVTYF.

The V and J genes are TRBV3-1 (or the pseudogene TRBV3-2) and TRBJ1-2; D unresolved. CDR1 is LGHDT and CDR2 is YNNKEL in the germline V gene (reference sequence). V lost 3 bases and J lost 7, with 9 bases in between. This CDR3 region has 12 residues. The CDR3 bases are TGTGCCAGCAGCCAGGACGCCCGTGGCTACACCTTC. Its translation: CASSQDARGYTF.

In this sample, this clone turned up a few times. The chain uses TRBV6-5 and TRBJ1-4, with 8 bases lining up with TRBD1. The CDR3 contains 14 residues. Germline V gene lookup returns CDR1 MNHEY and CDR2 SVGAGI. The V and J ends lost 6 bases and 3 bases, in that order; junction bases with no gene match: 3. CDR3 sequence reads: CASSPGGANEKLFF. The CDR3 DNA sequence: TGTGCCAGCAGCCCAGGGGGCGCTAATGAAAAACTGTTTTTT.

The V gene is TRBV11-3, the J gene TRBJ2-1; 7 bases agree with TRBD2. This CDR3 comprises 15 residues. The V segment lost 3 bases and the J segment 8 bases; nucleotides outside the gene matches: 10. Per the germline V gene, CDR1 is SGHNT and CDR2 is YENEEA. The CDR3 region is CASSLGREVWYEQFF. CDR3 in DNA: TGTGCCAGCAGCTTGGGACGGGAGGTATGGTATGAGCAGTTCTTC.

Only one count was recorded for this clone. The CDR3 spells CASSPTGSGTGELFF. The CDR3 region has the DNA TGTGCCAGCTCACCCACAGGGTCTGGCACCGGGGAGCTGTTTTTT. The chain joins TRBV18 to TRBJ2-2; perhaps TRBD1 as D (6 bases). The germline CDR1 and CDR2 sequences are KGHSH and LQKENI. This CDR3 region has 15 residues. V lost 3 bases and J 4 bases, leaving 12 bases between the germline ends.

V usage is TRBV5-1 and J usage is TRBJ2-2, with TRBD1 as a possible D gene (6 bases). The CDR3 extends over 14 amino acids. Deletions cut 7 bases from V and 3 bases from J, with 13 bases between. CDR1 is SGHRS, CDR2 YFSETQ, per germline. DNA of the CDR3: TGCGCCAGCGTACCAGGGGCACACACCGGGGAGCTGTTTTTT. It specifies CASVPGAHTGELFF. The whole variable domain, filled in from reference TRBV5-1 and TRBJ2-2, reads KAGVTQTPRYLIKTRGQQVTLSCSPISGHRSVSWYQQTPGQGLQFLFEYFSETQRNKGNFPGRFSGRQFSNSRSEMNVSTLELGDSALYLCASVPGAHTGELFFGEGSRLTVL.